This T cell receptor beta chain is drawn from a study of blood T cell repertoires in COVID-19. Study-wide background: Both acute and convalescent COVID-19 samples were obtained from the United States, Italy and Spain.

Germline loops: CDR1 KGHSH, CDR2 LQKENI. CDR3 length equals 17 residues. V was shortened by 3 bases and J by 2 bases, with 18 bases between the two germline ends. Authors' data handling: Estimates of nucleated cell counts were drawn from the amplification of reference gene primers. Repertoires were generated with immunoSEQ multiplex PCR, while TCRdb's copy carries only in-frame clones and drops some. That table gives V, J and clone size, and the DNA gave D and trimming. The sample carries around 300,000 clones, roughly 90% recorded once. Participant reports of clinical history set cohort assignment. The TCR originated in a woman in her 30s who had recovered from COVID-19. The sample consisted of PBMCs or T cells enriched from blood (not recorded which). The chain combines TRBV18 with TRBJ2-3; no clear D. CDR3 amino acids: CASSPLPYVGHTDTQYF. CDR3 coding DNA: TGTGCCAGCTCACCTCTACCCTACGTGGGCCACACAGATACGCAGTATTTT.